This TCR beta chain is drawn from a study of fetal regulatory T cell absence and autoimmunity. Profiled with immunoSEQ multiplex PCR; TCRdb holds only in-frame clones, not every one. In the table there are 95,000 to 100,000 clones, about two thirds of which are singletons. Trimming removed 7 bases from V and 0 bases from J; junction bases left unmatched: 6. There are 15 residues in the CDR3. Germline V gene lookup returns CDR1 SNHLY and CDR2 FYNNEI. Source material: pancreas tissue. The chain joins TRBV2 to TRBJ2-1; the match to TRBD1 covers 7 bases. The source of this sequence is a male donor with IPEX syndrome. CDR3 sequence: CASTSGGLSYNEQFF. For the CDR3, the DNA is TGTGCCAGCACGTCAGGGGGTCTCTCCTACAATGAGCAGTTCTTC. Combining the CDR3 with reference TRBV2 and TRBJ2-1 gives the whole variable domain EPEVTQTPSHQVTQMGQEVILRCVPISNHLYFYWYRQILGQKVEFLVSFYNNEISEKSEIFDDQFSVERPDGSNFTLKIRSTKLEDSAMYFCASTSGGLSYNEQFFGPGTRLTVL.